This T cell receptor beta chain comes out of a study of a mutant IDH1 vaccine in newly diagnosed glioma. The V gene end was trimmed by 1 base and the J gene end by 4 bases; junction bases not matched to a gene: 9. Germline V gene data show CDR1 as SGHNT and CDR2 as YYREEE (reference sequence). This CDR3 has 16 amino acids. Time point given: week 47, end of study. Doses of 300 ug of mutant IDH1 20-mer peptide were given with topical imiquimod. As for this clone: Its target is unknown.

Repertoires were generated with immunoSEQ multiplex PCR, while TCRdb's copy carries only in-frame clones and drops some. The repertoire holds some 60,000 clones, with over 80% as singletons. The origin of this receptor is a man aged 25 to 40 with glioma. This chain joins TRBV5-4 and TRBJ2-7; TRBD2 agrees at 9 bases. The sequenced sample was PBMCs, obtained from a glioma patient whose treatment included an IDH1 peptide vaccine. This chain's CDR3 is CASSLKRGARSYEQYF. The CDR3 nucleotides read TGTGCCAGCAGCTTGAAGCGGGGGGCCAGATCATACGAGCAGTACTTC.